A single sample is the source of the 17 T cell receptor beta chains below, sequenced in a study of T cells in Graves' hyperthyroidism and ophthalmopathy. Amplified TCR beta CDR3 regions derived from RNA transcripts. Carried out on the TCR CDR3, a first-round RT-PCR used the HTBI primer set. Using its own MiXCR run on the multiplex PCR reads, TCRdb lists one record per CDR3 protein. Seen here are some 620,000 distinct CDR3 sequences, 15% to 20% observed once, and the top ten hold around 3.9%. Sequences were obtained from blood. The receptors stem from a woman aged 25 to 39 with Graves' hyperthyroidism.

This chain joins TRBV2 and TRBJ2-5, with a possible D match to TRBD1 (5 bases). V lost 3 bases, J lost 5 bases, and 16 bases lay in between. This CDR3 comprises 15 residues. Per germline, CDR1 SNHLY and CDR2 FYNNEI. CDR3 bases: TGTGCCAGCAGTGAGGTAGGGGTGGTAGTGGAGACCCAGTACTTC. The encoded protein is CASSEVGVVVETQYF.

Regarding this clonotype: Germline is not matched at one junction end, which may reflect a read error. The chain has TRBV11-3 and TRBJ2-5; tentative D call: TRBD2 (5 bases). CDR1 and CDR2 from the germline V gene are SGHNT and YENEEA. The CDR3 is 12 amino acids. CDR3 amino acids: CASSPPGSPEHF. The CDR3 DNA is TGTGCCAGCAGCCCACCGGGAAGCCCGGAGCACTTC.

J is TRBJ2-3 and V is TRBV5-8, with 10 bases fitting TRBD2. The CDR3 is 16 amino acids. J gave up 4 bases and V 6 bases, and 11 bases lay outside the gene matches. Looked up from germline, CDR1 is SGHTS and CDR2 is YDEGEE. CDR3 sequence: CASKSGGDIRADTQYF. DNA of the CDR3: TGTGCCAGCAAGAGCGGGGGGGACATCCGGGCAGATACGCAGTATTTT.

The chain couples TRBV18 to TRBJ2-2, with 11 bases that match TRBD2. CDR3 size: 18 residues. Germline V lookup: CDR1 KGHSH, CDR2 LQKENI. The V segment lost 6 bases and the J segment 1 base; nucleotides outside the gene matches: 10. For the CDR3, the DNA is TGTGCCAGCTCCCCAGGCTTGGGACTAGCGGAGAACACCGGGGAGCTGTTTTTT. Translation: CASSPGLGLAENTGELFF.

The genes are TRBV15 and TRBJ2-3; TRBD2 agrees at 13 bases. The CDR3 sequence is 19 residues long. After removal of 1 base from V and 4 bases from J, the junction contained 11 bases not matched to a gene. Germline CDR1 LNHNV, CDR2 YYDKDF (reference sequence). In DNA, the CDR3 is TGTGCCACCAGCAGAGGCAAACTAGCGGGAGGGCCTGGCCCAGATACGCAGTATTTT. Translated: CATSRGKLAGGPGPDTQYF.

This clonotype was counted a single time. The CDR3 nucleotides are TGTGCCAGCAGCTTTCCTAGCGGAGATTCGGATACGCAGTATTTT. Its translation: CASSFPSGDSDTQYF. The chain links TRBV7-9 to TRBJ2-3; 7 bases are shared with TRBD2. CDR1 and CDR2 from the germline V gene are SEHNR and FQNEAQ (reference sequence). V trimming: 3 bases; J trimming: 6 bases; junction bases outside the gene matches: 9. This CDR3 is 15 amino acids long.

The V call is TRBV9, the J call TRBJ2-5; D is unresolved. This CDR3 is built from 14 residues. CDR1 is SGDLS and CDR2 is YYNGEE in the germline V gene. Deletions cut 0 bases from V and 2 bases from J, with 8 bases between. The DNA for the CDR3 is TGTGCCAGCAGCGTAGAGATTTCACAAGAGACCCAGTACTTC. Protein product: CASSVEISQETQYF. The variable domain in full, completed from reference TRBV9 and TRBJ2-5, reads DSGVTQTPKHLITATGQRVTLRCSPRSGDLSVYWYQQSLDQGLQFLIQYYNGEERAKGNILERFSAQQFPDLHSELNLSSLELGDSALYFCASSVEISQETQYFGPGTRLLVL.

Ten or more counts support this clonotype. The CDR3 region has the DNA TGTGCCAGCAGCTCTGACCTAGCCCCAGATACGCAGTATTTT. This codes for CASSSDLAPDTQYF. This chain connects TRBV11-3 to TRBJ2-3; a weak D match, TRBD2 (5 bases). Germline loops: CDR1 SGHNT, CDR2 YENEEA. CDR3 length: 14 amino acids. V lost 4 bases, J lost 4 bases, and 12 bases lay in between.

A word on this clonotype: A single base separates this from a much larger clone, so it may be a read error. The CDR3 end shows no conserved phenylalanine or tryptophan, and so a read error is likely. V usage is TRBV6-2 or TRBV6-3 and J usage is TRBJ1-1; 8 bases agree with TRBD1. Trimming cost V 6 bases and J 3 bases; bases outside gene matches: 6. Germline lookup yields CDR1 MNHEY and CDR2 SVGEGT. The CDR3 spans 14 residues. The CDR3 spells CASRRTGGHTEAFL. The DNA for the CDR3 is TGTGCCAGCAGACGAACAGGGGGACACACTGAAGCTTTCCTT.

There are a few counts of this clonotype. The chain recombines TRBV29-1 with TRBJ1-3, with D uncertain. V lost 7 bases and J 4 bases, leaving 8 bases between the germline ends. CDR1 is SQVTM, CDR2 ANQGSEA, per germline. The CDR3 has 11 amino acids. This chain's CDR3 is CSARGGNTIYF. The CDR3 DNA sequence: TGCAGCGCCAGAGGCGGAAACACCATATATTTT.

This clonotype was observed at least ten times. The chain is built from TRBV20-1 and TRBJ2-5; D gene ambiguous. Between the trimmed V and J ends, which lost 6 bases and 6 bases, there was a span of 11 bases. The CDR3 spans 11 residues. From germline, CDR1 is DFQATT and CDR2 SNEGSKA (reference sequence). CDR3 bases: TGCAGTGCCGTAGGCGGTCAGACCCAGTACTTC. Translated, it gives CSAVGGQTQYF.

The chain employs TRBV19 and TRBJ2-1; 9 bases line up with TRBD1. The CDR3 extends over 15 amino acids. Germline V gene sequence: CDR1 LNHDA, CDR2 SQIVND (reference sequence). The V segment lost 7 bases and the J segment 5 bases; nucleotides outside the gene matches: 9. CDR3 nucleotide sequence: TGTGCCAGTACCCCGGGGACAGGGAACCACAATGAGCAGTTCTTC. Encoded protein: CASTPGTGNHNEQFF.

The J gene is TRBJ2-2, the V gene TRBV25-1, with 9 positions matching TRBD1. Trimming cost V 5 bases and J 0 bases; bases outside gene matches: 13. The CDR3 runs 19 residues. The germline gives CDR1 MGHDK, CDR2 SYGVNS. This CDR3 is CASSTSWTGALSNTGELFF. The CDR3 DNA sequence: TGTGCCAGCAGTACTTCTTGGACAGGGGCCCTATCGAACACCGGGGAGCTGTTTTTT.

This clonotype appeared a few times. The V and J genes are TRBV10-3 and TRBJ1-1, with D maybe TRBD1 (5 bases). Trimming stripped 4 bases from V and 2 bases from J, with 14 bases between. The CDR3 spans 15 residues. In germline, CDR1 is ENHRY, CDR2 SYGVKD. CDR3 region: CAISGRDSRNTEAFF. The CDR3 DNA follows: TGTGCCATCAGTGGTCGGGACTCAAGAAACACTGAAGCTTTCTTT.

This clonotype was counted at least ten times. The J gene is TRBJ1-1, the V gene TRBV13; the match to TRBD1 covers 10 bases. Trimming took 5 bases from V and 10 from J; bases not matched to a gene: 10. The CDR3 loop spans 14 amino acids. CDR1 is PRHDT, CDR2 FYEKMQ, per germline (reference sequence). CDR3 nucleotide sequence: TGTGCCAGCAGCCCAACCGGGACAGGGGATAGAGCTTTCTTT. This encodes CASSPTGTGDRAFF.

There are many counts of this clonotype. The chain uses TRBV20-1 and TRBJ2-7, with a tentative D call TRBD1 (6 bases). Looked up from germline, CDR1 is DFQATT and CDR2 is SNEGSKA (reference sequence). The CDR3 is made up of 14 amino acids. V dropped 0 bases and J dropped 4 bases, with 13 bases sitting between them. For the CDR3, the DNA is TGCAGTGCTAGAGATTTTGGGGGCTCGTACGAGCAGTACTTC. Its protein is CSARDFGGSYEQYF.

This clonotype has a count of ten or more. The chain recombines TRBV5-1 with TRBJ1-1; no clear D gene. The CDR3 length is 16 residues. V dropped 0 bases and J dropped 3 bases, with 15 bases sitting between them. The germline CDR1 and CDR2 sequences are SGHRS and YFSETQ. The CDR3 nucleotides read TGCGCCAGCAGCTTGGACCCGGTCATAGGTTACACTGAAGCTTTCTTT. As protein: CASSLDPVIGYTEAFF.